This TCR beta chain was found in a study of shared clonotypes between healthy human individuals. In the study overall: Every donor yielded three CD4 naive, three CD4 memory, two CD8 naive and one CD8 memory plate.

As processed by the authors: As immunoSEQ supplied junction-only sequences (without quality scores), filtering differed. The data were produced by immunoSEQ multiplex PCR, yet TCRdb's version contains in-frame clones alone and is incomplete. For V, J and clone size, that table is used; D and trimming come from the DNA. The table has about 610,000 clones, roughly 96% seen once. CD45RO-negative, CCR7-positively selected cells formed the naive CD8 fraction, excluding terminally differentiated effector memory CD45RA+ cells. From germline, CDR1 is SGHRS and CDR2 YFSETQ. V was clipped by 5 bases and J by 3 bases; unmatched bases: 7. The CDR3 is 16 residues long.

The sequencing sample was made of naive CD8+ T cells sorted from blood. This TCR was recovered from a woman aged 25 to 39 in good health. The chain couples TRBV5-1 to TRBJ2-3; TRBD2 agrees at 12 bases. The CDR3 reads CASSRTSGTGTDTQYF. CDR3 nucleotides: TGCGCCAGCAGTAGGACTAGCGGGACAGGAACAGATACGCAGTATTTT.